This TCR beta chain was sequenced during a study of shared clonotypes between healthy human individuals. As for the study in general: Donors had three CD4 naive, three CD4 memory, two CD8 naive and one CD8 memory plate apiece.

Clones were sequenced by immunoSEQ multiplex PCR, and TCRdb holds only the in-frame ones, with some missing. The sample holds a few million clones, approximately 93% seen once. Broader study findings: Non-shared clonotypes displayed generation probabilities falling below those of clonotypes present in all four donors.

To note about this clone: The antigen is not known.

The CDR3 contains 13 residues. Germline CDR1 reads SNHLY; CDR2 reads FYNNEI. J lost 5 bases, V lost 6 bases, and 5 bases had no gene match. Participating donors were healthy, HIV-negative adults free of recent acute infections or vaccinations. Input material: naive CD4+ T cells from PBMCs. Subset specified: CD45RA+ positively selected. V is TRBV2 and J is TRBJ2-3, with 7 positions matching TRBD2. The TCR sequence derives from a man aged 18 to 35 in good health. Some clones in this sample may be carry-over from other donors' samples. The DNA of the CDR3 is TGTGCCAGCAGGGGGGAGGGGAGAGATACGCAGTATTTT. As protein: CASRGEGRDTQYF.